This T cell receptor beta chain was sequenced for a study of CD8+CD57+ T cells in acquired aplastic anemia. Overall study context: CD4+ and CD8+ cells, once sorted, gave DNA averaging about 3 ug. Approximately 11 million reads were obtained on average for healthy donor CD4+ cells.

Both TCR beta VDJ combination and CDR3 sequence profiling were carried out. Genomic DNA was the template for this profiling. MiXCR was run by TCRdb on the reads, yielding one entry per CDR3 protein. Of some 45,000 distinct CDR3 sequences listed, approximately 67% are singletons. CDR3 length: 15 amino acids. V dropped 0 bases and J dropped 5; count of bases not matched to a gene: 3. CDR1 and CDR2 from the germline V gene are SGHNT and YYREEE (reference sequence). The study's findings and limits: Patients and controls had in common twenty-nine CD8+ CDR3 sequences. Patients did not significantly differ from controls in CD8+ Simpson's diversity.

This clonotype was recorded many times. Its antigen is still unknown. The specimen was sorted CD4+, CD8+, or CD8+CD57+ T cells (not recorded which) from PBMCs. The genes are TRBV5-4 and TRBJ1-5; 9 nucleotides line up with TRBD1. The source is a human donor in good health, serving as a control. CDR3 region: CASSLGTGADQPQHF. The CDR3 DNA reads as TGTGCCAGCAGCTTGGGGACAGGGGCAGATCAGCCCCAGCATTTT.